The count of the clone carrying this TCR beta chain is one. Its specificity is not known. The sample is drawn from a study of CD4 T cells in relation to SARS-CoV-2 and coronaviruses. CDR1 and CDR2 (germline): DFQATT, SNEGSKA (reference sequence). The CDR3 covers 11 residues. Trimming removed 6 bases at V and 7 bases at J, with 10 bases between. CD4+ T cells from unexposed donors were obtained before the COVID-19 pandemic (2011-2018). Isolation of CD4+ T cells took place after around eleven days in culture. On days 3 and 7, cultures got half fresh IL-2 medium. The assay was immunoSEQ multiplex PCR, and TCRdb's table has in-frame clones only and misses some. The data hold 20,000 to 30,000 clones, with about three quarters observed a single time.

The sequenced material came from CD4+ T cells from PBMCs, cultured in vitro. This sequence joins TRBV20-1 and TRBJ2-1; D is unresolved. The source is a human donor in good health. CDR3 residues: CSAPKVNEQFF. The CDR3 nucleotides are TGCAGTGCGCCCAAGGTAAATGAGCAGTTCTTC.